This T cell receptor (beta chain) appears in the sequencing data of a study of shared clonotypes between healthy human individuals. Only in-frame clones appear in the TCRdb table, and some are missing; sequencing was by immunoSEQ multiplex PCR. The table shows 550,000 to 600,000 clones, with around 81% occurring only once. The study's findings and limits: The small donor group covered limited genetic and exposure diversity.

In the case of this clone: Antigen unknown.

CDR3 length: 10 amino acids. Trimming removed 4 bases from V and 14 bases from J, with 11 bases in between. Germline V lookup: CDR1 LNHNV, CDR2 YYDKDF (reference sequence). The chain employs TRBV15 and TRBJ1-2, with D unclear. Sequenced sample: PBMCs. This receptor was identified in a woman aged 40 to 55 in good health. Some clones in this sample may be carry-over from other donors' samples. The CDR3 nucleotides read TGTGCCACCAGCACCCGGGTCCGGACCTTC. Translating it yields CATSTRVRTF.